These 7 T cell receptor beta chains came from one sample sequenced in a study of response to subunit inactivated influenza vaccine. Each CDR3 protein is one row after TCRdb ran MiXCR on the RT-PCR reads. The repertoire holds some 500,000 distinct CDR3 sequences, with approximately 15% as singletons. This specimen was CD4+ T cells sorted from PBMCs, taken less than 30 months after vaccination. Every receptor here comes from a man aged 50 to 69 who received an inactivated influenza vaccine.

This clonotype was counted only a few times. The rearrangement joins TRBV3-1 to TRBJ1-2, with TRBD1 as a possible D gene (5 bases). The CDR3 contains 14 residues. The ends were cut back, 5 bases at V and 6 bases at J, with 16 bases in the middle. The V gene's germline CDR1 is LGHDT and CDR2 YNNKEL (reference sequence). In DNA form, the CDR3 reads TGTGCCAGCAGCAGGTCGACAGAGGCCAATGGCTACACCTTC. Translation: CASSRSTEANGYTF.

For the CDR3, the DNA is TGTGCCAGCGGTGGGACAGCCTACAATGAGCAGTTCTTC. The encoded protein is CASGGTAYNEQFF. This sequence joins TRBV7-9 and TRBJ2-1; 7 bases match TRBD1. From germline, CDR1 is SEHNR and CDR2 FQNEAQ (reference sequence). CDR3 length equals 13 residues. With V trimmed by 8 bases and J by 2 bases, 3 bases remained unmatched.

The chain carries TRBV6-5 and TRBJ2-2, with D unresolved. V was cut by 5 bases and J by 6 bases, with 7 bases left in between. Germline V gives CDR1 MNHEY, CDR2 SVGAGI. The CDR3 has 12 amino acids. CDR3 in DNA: TGTGCCAGCAGTACGCTAGCCGGGGAGCTGTTTTTT. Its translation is CASSTLAGELFF.

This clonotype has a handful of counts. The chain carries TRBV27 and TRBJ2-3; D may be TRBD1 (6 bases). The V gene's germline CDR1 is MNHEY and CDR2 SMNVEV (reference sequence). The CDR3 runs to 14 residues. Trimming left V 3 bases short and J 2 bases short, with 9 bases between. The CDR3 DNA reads TGTGCCAGCAGTTTTACAGGGTACACAGATACGCAGTATTTT. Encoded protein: CASSFTGYTDTQYF.

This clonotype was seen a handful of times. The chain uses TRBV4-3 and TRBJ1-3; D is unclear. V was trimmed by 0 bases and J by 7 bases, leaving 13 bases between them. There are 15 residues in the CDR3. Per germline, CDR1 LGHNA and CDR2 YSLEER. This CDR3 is CASSQDTTGFNTIYF. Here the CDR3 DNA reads TGCGCCAGCAGCCAAGATACGACTGGGTTTAACACCATATATTTT.

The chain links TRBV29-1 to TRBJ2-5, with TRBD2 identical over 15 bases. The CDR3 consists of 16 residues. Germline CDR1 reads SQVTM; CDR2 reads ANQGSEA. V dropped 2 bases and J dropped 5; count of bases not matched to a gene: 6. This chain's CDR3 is CSVERGTSGRWETQYF. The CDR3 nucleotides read TGCAGCGTTGAACGCGGGACTAGCGGGAGGTGGGAGACCCAGTACTTC.

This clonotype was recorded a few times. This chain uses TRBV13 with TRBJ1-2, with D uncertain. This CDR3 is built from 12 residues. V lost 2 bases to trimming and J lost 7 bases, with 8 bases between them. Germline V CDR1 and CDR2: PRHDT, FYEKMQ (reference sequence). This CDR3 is CASSLMGIGYTF. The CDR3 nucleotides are TGTGCCAGCAGCTTAATGGGAATTGGCTACACCTTC. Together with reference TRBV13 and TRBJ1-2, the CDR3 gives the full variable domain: AAGVIQSPRHLIKEKRETATLKCYPIPRHDTVYWYQQGPGQDPQFLISFYEKMQSDKGSIPDRFSAQQFSDYHSELNMSSLELGDSALYFCASSLMGIGYTFGSGTRLTVV.